Listed here is a single T cell receptor beta chain. As yet, its antigen is unknown. After constant-region reverse-primer amplification, full-length variable regions underwent semi-nested PCR with Nested Universal Primer A. TCRdb re-analysed the 5' RACE reads in MiXCR, keeping a single row per CDR3 protein. The data show tens of thousands of distinct CDR3 sequences, with less than 30% seen just once and around 2% held by the top ten. Cells sorted as Tregs were CD4+, CD25+ and CD127-/low. Overall study findings and caveats: The TCR gene usage of tumor memory CD4+ T cells clustered together with blood and lymph node memory CD4+ cells and with lymph node naive CD4+ cells. The larger cohort examined one V-J beta rearrangement, not whole repertoires. Tumor Tregs overlapped most with tumor, then blood, naive CD4+ cells.

CDR3 length: 15 residues. Trimming removed 1 base from V and 6 bases from J, with 15 bases in between. Germline V gene data show CDR1 as LGHDT and CDR2 as YNNKEL (reference sequence). This clonotype was sampled from a female donor with breast cancer. The V gene is TRBV3-1, the J gene TRBJ1-1; a possible D gene is TRBD1 (5 bases). The sequencing input was tumor-infiltrating Tregs sorted from the breast tumor. DNA for the CDR3: TGTGCCAGCAGCCAAGGAACTCAGGGTGTGGCTGAAGCTTTCTTT. Amino acids: CASSQGTQGVAEAFF.